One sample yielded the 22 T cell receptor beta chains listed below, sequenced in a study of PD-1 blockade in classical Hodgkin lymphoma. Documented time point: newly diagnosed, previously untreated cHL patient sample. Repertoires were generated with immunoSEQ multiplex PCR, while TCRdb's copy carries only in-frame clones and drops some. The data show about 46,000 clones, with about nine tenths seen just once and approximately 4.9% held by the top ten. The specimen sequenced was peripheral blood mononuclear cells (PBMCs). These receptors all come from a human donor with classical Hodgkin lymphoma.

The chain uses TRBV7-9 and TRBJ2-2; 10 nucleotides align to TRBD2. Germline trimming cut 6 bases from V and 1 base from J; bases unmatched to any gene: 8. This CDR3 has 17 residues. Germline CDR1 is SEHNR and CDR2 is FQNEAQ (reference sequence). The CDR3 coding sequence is TGTGCCAGCAGTCGACCGGGACTAGCGAAGAACACCGGGGAGCTGTTTTTT. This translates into CASSRPGLAKNTGELFF.

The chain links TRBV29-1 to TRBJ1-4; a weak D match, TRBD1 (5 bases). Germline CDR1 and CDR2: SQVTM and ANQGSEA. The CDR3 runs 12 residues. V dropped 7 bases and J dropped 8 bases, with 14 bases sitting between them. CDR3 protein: CSGGGLGEKLFF. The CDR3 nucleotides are TGCAGCGGTGGGGGTCTTGGCGAAAAACTGTTTTTT.

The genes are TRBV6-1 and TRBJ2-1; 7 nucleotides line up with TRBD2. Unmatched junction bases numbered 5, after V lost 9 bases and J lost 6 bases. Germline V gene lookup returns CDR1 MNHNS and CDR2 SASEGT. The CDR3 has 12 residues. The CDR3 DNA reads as TGTGCCAGTAGCGGGCTCGGCAATGAGCAGTTCTTC. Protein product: CASSGLGNEQFF.

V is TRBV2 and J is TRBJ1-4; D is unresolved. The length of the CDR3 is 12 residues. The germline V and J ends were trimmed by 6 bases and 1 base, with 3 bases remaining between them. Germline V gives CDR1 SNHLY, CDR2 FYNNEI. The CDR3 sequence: CASRVTNEKLFF. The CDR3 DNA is TGTGCCAGCAGGGTAACTAATGAAAAACTGTTTTTT.

DNA of the CDR3: TGCAGCGTTGAAGATCCGCTTGACAGGGGCCGGAAAAATGAGCAGTTCTTC. It specifies CSVEDPLDRGRKNEQFF. This chain links TRBV29-1 with TRBJ2-1, with 8 bases aligning to TRBD1. After removal of 0 bases from V and 7 bases from J, the junction contained 14 bases not matched to a gene. The germline CDR1 and CDR2 sequences are SQVTM and ANQGSEA. The CDR3 has 17 amino acids.

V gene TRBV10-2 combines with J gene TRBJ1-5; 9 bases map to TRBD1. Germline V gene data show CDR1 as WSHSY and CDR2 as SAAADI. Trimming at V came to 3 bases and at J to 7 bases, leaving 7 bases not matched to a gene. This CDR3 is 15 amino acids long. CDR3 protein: CASSDDDRGDQPQHF. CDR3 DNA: TGCGCCAGCAGTGACGACGACAGGGGGGACCAGCCCCAGCATTTT.

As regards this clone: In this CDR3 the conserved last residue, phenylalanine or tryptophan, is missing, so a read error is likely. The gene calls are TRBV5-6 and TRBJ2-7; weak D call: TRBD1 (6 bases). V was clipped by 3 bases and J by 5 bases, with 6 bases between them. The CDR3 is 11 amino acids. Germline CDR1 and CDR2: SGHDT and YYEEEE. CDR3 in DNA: TGTGCCAGCAGCTACAGGGACGAGCAGTACCTC. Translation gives CASSYRDEQYL.

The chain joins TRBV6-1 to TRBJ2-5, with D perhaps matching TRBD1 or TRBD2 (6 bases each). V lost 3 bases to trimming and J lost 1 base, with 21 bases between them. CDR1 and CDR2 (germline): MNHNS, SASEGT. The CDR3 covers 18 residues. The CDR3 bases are TGTGCCAGCAGTGACCCCTACCATGGGTCGGGGGCCCAAGAGACCCAGTACTTC. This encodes CASSDPYHGSGAQETQYF.

The CDR3 loop is CASSTDRESNQPQHF. The CDR3 nucleotides are TGTGCCAGCAGCACCGACAGGGAGAGCAATCAGCCCCAGCATTTT. The chain uses TRBV7-9 and TRBJ1-5, with 7 bases identical to TRBD1. The V and J ends lost 5 bases and 1 base, in that order; junction bases with no gene match: 5. The germline CDR1 and CDR2 sequences are SEHNR and FQNEAQ (reference sequence). This CDR3 has 15 amino acids.

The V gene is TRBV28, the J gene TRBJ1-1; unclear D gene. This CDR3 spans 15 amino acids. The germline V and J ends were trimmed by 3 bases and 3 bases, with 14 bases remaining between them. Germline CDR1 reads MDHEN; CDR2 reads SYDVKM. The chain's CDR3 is CASSFWTRADTEAFF. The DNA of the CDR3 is TGTGCCAGCAGTTTCTGGACTAGGGCTGACACTGAAGCTTTCTTT.

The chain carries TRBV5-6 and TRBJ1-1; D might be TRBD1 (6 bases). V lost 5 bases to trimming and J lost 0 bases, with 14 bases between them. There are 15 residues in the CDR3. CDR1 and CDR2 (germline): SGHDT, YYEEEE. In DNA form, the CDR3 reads TGTGCCAGCAGATTCCAGGGGCGTTTGAACACTGAAGCTTTCTTT. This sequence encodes CASRFQGRLNTEAFF. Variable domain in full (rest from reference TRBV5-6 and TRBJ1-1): DAGVTQSPTHLIKTRGQQVTLRCSPKSGHDTVSWYQQALGQGPQFIFQYYEEEERQRGNFPDRFSGHQFPNYSSELNVNALLLGDSALYLCASRFQGRLNTEAFFGQGTRLTVV.

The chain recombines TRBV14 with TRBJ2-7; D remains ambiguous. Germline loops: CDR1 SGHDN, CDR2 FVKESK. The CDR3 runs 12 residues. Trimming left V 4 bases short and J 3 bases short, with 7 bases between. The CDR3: CASSPANYEQYV. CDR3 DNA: TGTGCCAGCAGCCCCGCCAACTACGAGCAGTACGTC.

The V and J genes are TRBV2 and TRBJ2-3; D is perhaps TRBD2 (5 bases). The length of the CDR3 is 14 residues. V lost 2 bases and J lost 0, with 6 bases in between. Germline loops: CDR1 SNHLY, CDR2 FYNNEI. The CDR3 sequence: CASSETGSTDTQYF. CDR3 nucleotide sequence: TGTGCCAGCAGTGAAACGGGGAGCACAGATACGCAGTATTTT.

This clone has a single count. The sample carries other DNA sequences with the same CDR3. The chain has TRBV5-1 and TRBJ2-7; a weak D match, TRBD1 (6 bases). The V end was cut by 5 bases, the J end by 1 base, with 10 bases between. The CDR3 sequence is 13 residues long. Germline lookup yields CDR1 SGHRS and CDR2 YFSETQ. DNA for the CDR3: TGCGCCAGCAGAAGACAGGAATCCTACGAGCAGTACTTC. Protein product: CASRRQESYEQYF.

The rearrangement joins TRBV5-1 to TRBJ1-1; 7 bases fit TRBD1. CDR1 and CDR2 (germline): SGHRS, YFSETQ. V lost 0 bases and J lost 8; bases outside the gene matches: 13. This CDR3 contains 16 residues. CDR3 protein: CASSLVKGADIVEAFF. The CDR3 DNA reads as TGCGCCAGCAGCTTGGTTAAGGGGGCTGACATAGTGGAAGCTTTCTTT.

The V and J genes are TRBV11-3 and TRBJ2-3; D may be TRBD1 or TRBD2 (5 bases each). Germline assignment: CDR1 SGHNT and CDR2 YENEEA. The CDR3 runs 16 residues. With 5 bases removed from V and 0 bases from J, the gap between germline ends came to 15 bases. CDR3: CASSGIGTGSTDTQYF. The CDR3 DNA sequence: TGTGCCAGCAGCGGGATTGGGACCGGGAGCACAGATACGCAGTATTTT.

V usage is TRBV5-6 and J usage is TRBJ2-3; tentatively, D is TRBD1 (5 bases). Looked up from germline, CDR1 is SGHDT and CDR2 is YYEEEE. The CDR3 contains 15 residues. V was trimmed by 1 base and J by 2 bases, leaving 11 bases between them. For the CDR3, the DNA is TGTGCCAGCAGCTTGCTGGACACCGACACAGATACGCAGTATTTT. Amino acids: CASSLLDTDTDTQYF.

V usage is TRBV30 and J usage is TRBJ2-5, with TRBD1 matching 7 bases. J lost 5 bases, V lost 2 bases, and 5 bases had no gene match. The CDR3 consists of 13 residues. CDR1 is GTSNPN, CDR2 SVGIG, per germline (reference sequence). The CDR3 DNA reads TGTGCCTGGAGTCTAGGGGGCGACGAGACCCAGTACTTC. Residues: CAWSLGGDETQYF.

In nucleotides, the CDR3 is TGTGCCAGCAGCTTAGCGCAGAAAGTATGGCTAGCGGGAGTGGGTACGCAGTATTTT. Protein: CASSLAQKVWLAGVGTQYF. The chain links TRBV7-8 to TRBJ2-3; TRBD2 agrees at 10 bases. This CDR3 comprises 19 residues. Trimming removed 0 bases from V and 8 bases from J; junction bases left unmatched: 17. Germline assignment: CDR1 SGHVS and CDR2 FQNEAQ.

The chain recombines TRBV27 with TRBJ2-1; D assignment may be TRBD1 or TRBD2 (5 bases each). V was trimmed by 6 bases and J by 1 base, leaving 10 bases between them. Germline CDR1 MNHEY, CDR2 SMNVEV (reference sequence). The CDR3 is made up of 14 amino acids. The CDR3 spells CASRPGASYNEQFF. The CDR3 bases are TGTGCCAGCAGACCCGGGGCTTCCTACAATGAGCAGTTCTTC.

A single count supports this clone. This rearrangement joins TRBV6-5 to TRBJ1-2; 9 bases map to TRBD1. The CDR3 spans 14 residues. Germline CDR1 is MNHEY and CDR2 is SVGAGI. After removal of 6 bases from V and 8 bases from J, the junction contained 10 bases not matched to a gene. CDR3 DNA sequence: TGTGCCAGCAGGGACAGGGGCCGATCATTAGGCTACACCTTC. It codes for CASRDRGRSLGYTF.

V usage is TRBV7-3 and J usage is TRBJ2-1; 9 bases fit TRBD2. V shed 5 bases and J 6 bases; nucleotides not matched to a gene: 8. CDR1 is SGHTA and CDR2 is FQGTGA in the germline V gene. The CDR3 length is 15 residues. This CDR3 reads CASSPPTSGLNEQFF. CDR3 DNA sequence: TGTGCCAGCAGCCCTCCGACTAGCGGCCTCAATGAGCAGTTCTTC.